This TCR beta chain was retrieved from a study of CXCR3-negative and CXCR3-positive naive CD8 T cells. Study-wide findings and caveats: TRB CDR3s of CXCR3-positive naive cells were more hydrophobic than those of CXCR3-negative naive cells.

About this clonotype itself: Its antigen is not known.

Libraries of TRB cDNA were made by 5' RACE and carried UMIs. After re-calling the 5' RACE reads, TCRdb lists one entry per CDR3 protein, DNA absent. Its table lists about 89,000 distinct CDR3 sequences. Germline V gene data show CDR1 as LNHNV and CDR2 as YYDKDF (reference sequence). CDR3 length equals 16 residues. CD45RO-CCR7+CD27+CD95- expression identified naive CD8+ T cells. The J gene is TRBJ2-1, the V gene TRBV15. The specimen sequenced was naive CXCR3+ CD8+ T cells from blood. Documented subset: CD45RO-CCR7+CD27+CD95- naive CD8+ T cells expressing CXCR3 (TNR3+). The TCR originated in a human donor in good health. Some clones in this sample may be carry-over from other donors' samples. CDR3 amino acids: CATSRVGSSSYNEQFF.